The 31 T cell receptor beta chains below were found in one sample sequenced in a study of blood T cell repertoires in COVID-19. Data came from immunoSEQ multiplex PCR; TCRdb stores just in-frame clones and leaves some out. The sample has 150,000 to 180,000 clones; approximately 85% are singletons. The specimen sequenced was peripheral blood. These receptors all come from a man aged 55 to 70 with COVID-19, enrolled during active disease.

The chain joins TRBV7-2 to TRBJ2-5; D is ambiguous. CDR1 and CDR2 (germline): SGHTA, FQGNSA. This CDR3 is 14 amino acids long. Trimming pared 0 bases from V and 4 bases from J, leaving 9 bases between. The CDR3 loop is CASSLARARETQYF. Written as DNA, the CDR3 is TGTGCCAGCAGCTTAGCTCGAGCCCGAGAGACCCAGTACTTC.

The rearrangement links TRBV7-3 to TRBJ1-1; 7 bases map to TRBD1. V shed 5 bases and J 7 bases; nucleotides not matched to a gene: 7. The CDR3 has 13 residues. Germline V lookup: CDR1 SGHTA, CDR2 FQGTGA. The CDR3: CASSTTGEGEAFF. The CDR3 DNA reads as TGTGCCAGCAGCACCACAGGGGAAGGTGAAGCTTTCTTT.

V and J are TRBV7-2 and TRBJ2-7; TRBD1 aligns across 7 bases. The CDR3 consists of 15 residues. The V gene end was trimmed by 2 bases and the J gene end by 2 bases; junction bases not matched to a gene: 6. Germline CDR1 reads SGHTA; CDR2 reads FQGNSA. CDR3 sequence: CASSLSGRGTYEQYF. The CDR3 region has the DNA TGTGCCAGCAGCTTATCAGGCAGGGGGACCTACGAGCAGTACTTC.

The chain joins TRBV4-3 to TRBJ2-4, with 8 bases aligning to TRBD1. V lost 3 bases and J lost 0; bases outside the gene matches: 4. The CDR3 totals 16 residues. The germline CDR1 and CDR2 sequences are LGHNA and YSLEER. CDR3 in DNA: TGCGCCAGCAGCCAGGAGACAGGGGTAGCCAAAAACATTCAGTACTTC. Encoded protein: CASSQETGVAKNIQYF.

This clone was observed a single time. V and J are TRBV11-2 and TRBJ2-3, with a possible D match to TRBD1 (7 bases). The CDR3 runs to 15 residues. V gave up 7 bases and J gave up 2 bases, with 16 bases separating them. Germline V gene lookup returns CDR1 SGHAT and CDR2 FQNNGV. Here the CDR3 DNA reads TGTGCCAGCACCCTAGGAGGGGGCGTCACAGATACGCAGTATTTT. This encodes CASTLGGGVTDTQYF.

V usage is TRBV19 and J usage is TRBJ1-2; D call uncertain. Between the trimmed V and J ends, which lost 3 bases and 2 bases, there was a span of 13 bases. CDR1 is LNHDA and CDR2 is SQIVND in the germline V gene (reference sequence). The CDR3 has 15 residues. The CDR3 DNA reads as TGTGCCAGTAGTATCCCCCGCGGTCAAAACTATGGCTACACCTTC. Its translation is CASSIPRGQNYGYTF.

This clone was recorded a few times. V usage is TRBV7-9 and J usage is TRBJ2-3; D is ambiguous. The CDR3 is 15 amino acids. Germline CDR1 reads SEHNR; CDR2 reads FQNEAQ (reference sequence). Trimming cost V 5 bases and J 0 bases, with 12 bases left between them. CDR3 bases: TGTGCCAGCAGCACCCAGGCGATTAGCACAGATACGCAGTATTTT. It codes for CASSTQAISTDTQYF.

This chain links TRBV29-1 with TRBJ2-3; 8 bases fit TRBD2. V dropped 4 bases and J dropped 2; count of bases not matched to a gene: 5. The length of the CDR3 is 14 residues. CDR1 and CDR2 (germline): SQVTM, ANQGSEA. CDR3 in DNA: TGCAGCGTTGTGGGACTAGACTACACAGATACGCAGTATTTT. Translation: CSVVGLDYTDTQYF.

The chain combines TRBV3-1 (or the pseudogene TRBV3-2) with TRBJ2-7; D gene uncertain. This CDR3 contains 17 residues. Germline CDR1 and CDR2: LGHDT and YNNKEL (reference sequence). V lost 1 base to trimming and J lost 3 bases, with 19 bases between them. The CDR3: CASSQGRRVARIYEQYF. CDR3 nucleotides: TGTGCCAGCAGCCAAGGGAGACGGGTCGCACGCATCTACGAGCAGTACTTC.

V is TRBV24-1 and J is TRBJ2-3; D unclear. Trimming shortened V by 2 bases and J by 0 bases, and 5 bases separated the two germline ends. The germline CDR1 and CDR2 sequences are KGHDR and SFDVKD. This CDR3 is 14 amino acids long. CDR3 in amino acids: CATSDSASTDTQYF. CDR3 DNA: TGTGCCACCAGTGATTCCGCGAGCACAGATACGCAGTATTTT.

This chain joins TRBV6-5 and TRBJ2-7; D remains unclear. The length of the CDR3 is 13 residues. V lost 5 bases, J lost 3 bases, and 11 bases lay in between. Germline values: CDR1 MNHEY, CDR2 SVGAGI. CDR3 sequence (DNA): TGTGCCAGCAGTCCAGGCTTGTACTACGAGCAGTACTTC. This translates into CASSPGLYYEQYF.

CDR3 nucleotide sequence: TGCGCCAGCAGCTCGGAGGGGGCTGAGACCCAGTACTTC. It specifies CASSSEGAETQYF. The chain joins TRBV5-1 to TRBJ2-5; maybe TRBD1 (7 bases). Trimming removed 3 bases from V and 5 bases from J, with 11 bases in between. This CDR3 spans 13 amino acids. CDR1 SGHRS and CDR2 YFSETQ come from the germline V gene.

This chain connects TRBV9 to TRBJ2-2, with TRBD2 matching 11 bases. V gave up 0 bases and J gave up 1 base; unmatched junction bases: 5. There are 18 residues in the CDR3. CDR1 is SGDLS, CDR2 YYNGEE, per germline. In DNA form, the CDR3 reads TGTGCCAGCAGCGTAGTAGCGGGAGGGATCTTGAACACCGGGGAGCTGTTTTTT. Translating it yields CASSVVAGGILNTGELFF. The whole variable domain, filled in from reference TRBV9 and TRBJ2-2, reads DSGVTQTPKHLITATGQRVTLRCSPRSGDLSVYWYQQSLDQGLQFLIQYYNGEERAKGNILERFSAQQFPDLHSELNLSSLELGDSALYFCASSVVAGGILNTGELFFGEGSRLTVL.

This chain connects TRBV19 to TRBJ2-1; perhaps TRBD1 as D (5 bases). Germline CDR1 LNHDA, CDR2 SQIVND (reference sequence). The CDR3 runs to 13 residues. The V end was cut by 3 bases, the J end by 9 bases, with 12 bases between. The CDR3 nucleotides are TGTGCCAGTAGTATCCTAGGGGAACGTGAGCAGTTCTTC. Amino acids: CASSILGEREQFF.

V and J are TRBV3-1 (or the pseudogene TRBV3-2) and TRBJ1-2; tentatively, D is TRBD1 (6 bases). V lost 0 bases to trimming and J lost 5 bases, with 13 bases between them. The CDR3 totals 15 residues. Germline loops: CDR1 LGHDT, CDR2 YNNKEL (reference sequence). The CDR3 loop is CASSQDSQGKYGYTF. DNA of the CDR3: TGTGCCAGCAGCCAAGATTCTCAGGGGAAGTATGGCTACACCTTC.

The V call is TRBV18, the J call TRBJ2-1; perhaps TRBD1 as D (5 bases). The CDR3 runs to 14 residues. The germline CDR1 and CDR2 sequences are KGHSH and LQKENI. V lost 3 bases and J lost 6, with 12 bases in between. The CDR3 bases are TGTGCCAGCTCACCCCGACAGATTTTCAATGAGCAGTTCTTC. It yields the protein CASSPRQIFNEQFF.

The gene calls are TRBV5-1 and TRBJ2-2, with D perhaps matching TRBD1 (5 bases). The CDR3 contains 15 residues. Per the germline V gene, CDR1 is SGHRS and CDR2 is YFSETQ. V was pared by 2 bases and J by 0 bases, with 8 bases between. The CDR3, as DNA: TGCGCCAGCAGCTTAAGACAGTCGAACACCGGGGAGCTGTTTTTT. This translates into CASSLRQSNTGELFF.

This clone appeared a single time. This chain connects TRBV18 to TRBJ2-3; TRBD2 agrees at 12 bases. With 0 bases clipped from V and 4 bases from J, the junction kept 8 bases outside the gene matches. The CDR3 contains 18 residues. Germline V CDR1 and CDR2: KGHSH, LQKENI. Written as DNA, the CDR3 is TGTGCCAGCTCACCACCGGGACTAGCGGGCCGAGCCGCAGATACGCAGTATTTT. Its protein is CASSPPGLAGRAADTQYF.

V gene TRBV18 combines with J gene TRBJ2-3, with D uncertain. The length of the CDR3 is 14 residues. Germline CDR1 KGHSH, CDR2 LQKENI. V lost 3 bases to trimming and J lost 1 base, with 8 bases between them. DNA for the CDR3: TGTGCCAGCTCACCCGGGTCTCGCACAGATACGCAGTATTTT. As protein: CASSPGSRTDTQYF.

This chain links TRBV5-1 with TRBJ1-2, with D unclear. Per germline, CDR1 SGHRS and CDR2 YFSETQ. The CDR3 contains 13 residues. Trimming removed 2 bases at V and 6 bases at J, with 11 bases between. For the CDR3, the DNA is TGCGCCAGCAGCTTTGAGGGCGGAAATGGCTACACCTTC. Its translation is CASSFEGGNGYTF.

The chain has TRBV6-5 and TRBJ2-3; 10 bases fit TRBD2. This CDR3 comprises 12 residues. The germline CDR1 and CDR2 sequences are MNHEY and SVGAGI. J was trimmed by 11 bases and V by 7 bases; bases with no gene match: 6. CDR3 DNA sequence: TGTGCCAGCATTTCCTTAGCGGGAGGGCAGTATTTT. Its translation is CASISLAGGQYF.

The chain joins TRBV7-9 to TRBJ2-5; 9 positions match TRBD2. CDR1 and CDR2 from the germline V gene are SEHNR and FQNEAQ (reference sequence). V dropped 0 bases and J dropped 1; count of bases not matched to a gene: 9. The CDR3 is made up of 18 amino acids. The CDR3 spells CASSLARGSGGSQETQYF. DNA of the CDR3: TGTGCCAGCAGCTTAGCGAGGGGAAGCGGGGGGTCCCAAGAGACCCAGTACTTC.

V is TRBV19 and J is TRBJ2-3; D is possibly TRBD1 (5 bases). The ends were cut back, 3 bases at V and 2 bases at J, with 9 bases in the middle. Per germline, CDR1 LNHDA and CDR2 SQIVND (reference sequence). The CDR3 contains 14 residues. CDR3 sequence reads: CASSIRQNTDTQYF. The CDR3 region has the DNA TGTGCCAGTAGTATCCGACAGAACACAGATACGCAGTATTTT.

The V gene is TRBV7-3, the J gene TRBJ2-3, with D maybe TRBD2 (6 bases). Trimming left V 6 bases short and J 5 bases short, with 18 bases between. Germline V lookup: CDR1 SGHTA, CDR2 FQGTGA. The CDR3 covers 15 residues. As DNA, the CDR3 is TGTGCCAGCAGGCGAGGGACTGCCCTGGGAGATACGCAGTATTTT. It codes for CASRRGTALGDTQYF.

The chain employs TRBV9 and TRBJ2-3; no reliable D call. Trimming took off 3 bases at V and 3 bases at J, with 11 bases between the two ends. Germline CDR1 and CDR2: SGDLS and YYNGEE. This CDR3 has 14 residues. CDR3 nucleotide sequence: TGTGCCAGCAGCGCCCCCCTTATAACAGATACGCAGTATTTT. Amino acids: CASSAPLITDTQYF.

This chain connects TRBV20-1 to TRBJ1-6, with D possibly TRBD1 on 6 matching bases. Trimming shortened V by 3 bases and J by 9 bases, and 6 bases separated the two germline ends. The CDR3 sequence is 11 residues long. Germline lookup yields CDR1 DFQATT and CDR2 SNEGSKA (reference sequence). In DNA, the CDR3 is TGCAGTGCTAGGACAGGTTCACCCCTCCACTTT. Translation gives CSARTGSPLHF.

The chain uses TRBV6-2 or TRBV6-3 and TRBJ1-5, with D perhaps TRBD1 (5 bases). Germline V gene lookup returns CDR1 MNHEY and CDR2 SVGEGT. The CDR3 contains 16 residues. With 0 bases removed from V and 6 bases from J, the gap between germline ends came to 15 bases. The DNA of the CDR3 is TGTGCCAGCAGTTACTCGGGCACCTCGGGGGGTCAGCCCCAGCATTTT. Translated: CASSYSGTSGGQPQHF.

The J gene is TRBJ2-1, the V gene TRBV2; 9 nucleotides line up with TRBD2. The germline V gene has CDR1 SNHLY and CDR2 FYNNEI. Unmatched junction bases numbered 10, after V lost 4 bases and J lost 9 bases. The CDR3 covers 15 residues. The CDR3 sequence is CASSALASGVGEQFF. The CDR3 bases are TGTGCCAGCAGTGCCCTGGCTAGCGGGGTTGGTGAGCAGTTCTTC. The whole variable domain, filled in from reference TRBV2 and TRBJ2-1, reads EPEVTQTPSHQVTQMGQEVILRCVPISNHLYFYWYRQILGQKVEFLVSFYNNEISEKSEIFDDQFSVERPDGSNFTLKIRSTKLEDSAMYFCASSALASGVGEQFFGPGTRLTVL.

The chain recombines TRBV14 with TRBJ2-1; 9 bases map to TRBD2. Germline V gives CDR1 SGHDN, CDR2 FVKESK. The junction had 5 bases not matched to a gene; V was cut back by 2 bases and J by 3 bases. The CDR3 is made up of 16 amino acids. CDR3 loop: CASSQYSGGNYNEQFF. CDR3 DNA sequence: TGTGCCAGCAGCCAATATAGCGGGGGTAACTACAATGAGCAGTTCTTC.

CDR3 nucleotide sequence: TGTGCCAGCAGTGAACAGGGCAACTATGGCTACACCTTC. This gives the protein CASSEQGNYGYTF. The chain recombines TRBV2 with TRBJ1-2, with TRBD1 as a possible D gene (5 bases). V was cut by 2 bases and J by 2 bases, with 6 bases left in between. Germline V CDR1 and CDR2: SNHLY, FYNNEI. This CDR3 comprises 13 residues.

V gene TRBV6-4 combines with J gene TRBJ1-2, with a weak D call TRBD1 (5 bases). Germline CDR1 MRHNA, CDR2 SNTAGT. This CDR3 spans 15 amino acids. Between the trimmed V and J ends, which lost 2 bases and 6 bases, there was a span of 16 bases. The CDR3 protein is CASSDRQGEADGYTF. Written as DNA, the CDR3 is TGTGCCAGCAGTGACAGGCAGGGCGAGGCCGATGGCTACACCTTC.